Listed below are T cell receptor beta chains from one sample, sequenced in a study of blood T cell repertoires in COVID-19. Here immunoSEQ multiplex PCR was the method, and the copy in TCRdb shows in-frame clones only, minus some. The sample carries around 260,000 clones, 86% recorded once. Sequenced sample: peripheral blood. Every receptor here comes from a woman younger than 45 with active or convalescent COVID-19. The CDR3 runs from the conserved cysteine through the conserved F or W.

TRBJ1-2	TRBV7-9	CASSSLTF
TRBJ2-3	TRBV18	CASSTTGGAGTDTQYF
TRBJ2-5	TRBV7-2	CASSLGEFIWGETQYF
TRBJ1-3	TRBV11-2	CASSLEGGVWNTIYF
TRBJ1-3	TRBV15	CATSSPTGLAGNTIYF
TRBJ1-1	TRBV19	CASSTPGQGRTEAFF
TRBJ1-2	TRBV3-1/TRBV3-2	CASSQDRAEGVSYGYTF
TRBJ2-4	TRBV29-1	CSASDRVKNIQYF
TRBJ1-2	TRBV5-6	CASSLGQINYGYTF
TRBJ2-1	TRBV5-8	CASVLSGPLLQQFF
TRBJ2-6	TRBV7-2	CASSLRTGLTGANVLTF
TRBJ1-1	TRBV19	CASSMRRGPMNTEAFF
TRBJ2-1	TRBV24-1	CATGRETNEQFF
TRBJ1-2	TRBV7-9	CASSAPTAGAAGYTF
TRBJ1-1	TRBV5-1	CASSLQGQGLNTEAFF
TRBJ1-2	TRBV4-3	CASSQEGGTYGYTF